This entry lists 8 T cell receptor beta chains sequenced from one sample in a study of blood T cell repertoires in COVID-19. Some clones are missing from TCRdb's copy, which holds only in-frame ones; the method was immunoSEQ multiplex PCR. The repertoire holds hundreds of thousands of clones, with about four fifths as singletons. The sample was peripheral blood. These receptors were taken from a woman aged 45-60 years with acute or convalescent COVID-19.

The chain combines TRBV27 with TRBJ1-2; maybe TRBD1 (5 bases). V gave up 5 bases and J gave up 7 bases, with 14 bases separating them. Looked up from germline, CDR1 is MNHEY and CDR2 is SMNVEV (reference sequence). The CDR3 is made up of 13 amino acids. The CDR3 is CASSHTGTSGYTF. The CDR3 coding sequence is TGTGCCAGCAGTCATACCGGGACTTCTGGCTACACCTTC.

The chain uses TRBV6-5 and TRBJ2-7; D perhaps matches TRBD1 (6 bases). Deletions cut 11 bases from V and 5 bases from J, with 25 bases between. The CDR3 is 15 amino acids. From germline, CDR1 is MNHEY and CDR2 SVGAGI. The CDR3 DNA follows: TGTGCCGGAGCCTCGAGACAGGTTGAGTTGGACGAGCAGTACTTC. Its translation is CAGASRQVELDEQYF.

DNA for the CDR3: TGTGCCAGCAGCCGTCTAGCGGGAGGGTCGCCAGGGGCCGGGGAGCTGTTTTTT. It specifies CASSRLAGGSPGAGELFF. The J gene is TRBJ2-2, the V gene TRBV5-4, with TRBD2 identical over 12 bases. V was clipped by 4 bases and J by 6 bases; unmatched bases: 13. The CDR3 has 18 amino acids. Looked up from germline, CDR1 is SGHNT and CDR2 is YYREEE (reference sequence).

In its sample, this clone was seen once. V and J are TRBV5-4 and TRBJ2-1; no reliable D call. In germline, CDR1 is SGHNT, CDR2 YYREEE (reference sequence). The CDR3 runs to 16 residues. The V end was cut by 0 bases, the J end by 5 bases, with 15 bases between. CDR3 protein: CASSLVVGGLNNEQFF. The DNA for the CDR3 is TGTGCCAGCAGCTTGGTAGTCGGTGGGCTGAACAATGAGCAGTTCTTC.

V is TRBV10-2 and J is TRBJ2-1; D is ambiguous. Trimming removed 4 bases from V and 8 bases from J, with 9 bases in between. In germline, CDR1 is WSHSY, CDR2 SAAADI. CDR3 size: 12 residues. The chain's CDR3 is CASSATYDEQFF. CDR3 DNA: TGCGCCAGCAGTGCCACCTATGATGAGCAGTTCTTC.

A few counts support this clone. This chain joins TRBV5-5 and TRBJ2-3; 7 bases are a match to TRBD2. With 2 bases clipped from V and 4 bases from J, the junction kept 13 bases outside the gene matches. The CDR3 totals 17 residues. Germline V gene sequence: CDR1 SGHKS, CDR2 YYEKEE (reference sequence). The CDR3 DNA reads as TGTGCCAGCAGCTTCCGATCTAGCGGTATAGGCGCAGATACGCAGTATTTT. Translating it yields CASSFRSSGIGADTQYF.

This chain joins TRBV24-1 and TRBJ1-2, with D tentatively TRBD1 (6 bases). This CDR3 has 13 residues. Trimming took 4 bases from V and 6 from J, leaving 11 bases between them. From germline, CDR1 is KGHDR and CDR2 SFDVKD. Here the CDR3 reads CATSEPHRDGYTF. Here the CDR3 DNA reads TGTGCCACCAGTGAACCACACAGGGATGGCTACACCTTC.

For the CDR3, the DNA is TGTGCCAGTAGTGCGTACAGGTGGGAGCAGTTCTTC. Translating it yields CASSAYRWEQFF. The rearrangement links TRBV19 to TRBJ2-1, with D perhaps matching TRBD1 (5 bases). The CDR3 totals 12 residues. Trimming cost V 5 bases and J 10 bases, with 12 bases left between them. Germline-derived CDR1 and CDR2 are LNHDA and SQIVND (reference sequence).